This passage covers 18 T cell receptor beta chains from one sample sequenced in a study of patients and donors after allogeneic stem cell transplantation (dated by TCRdb to 2019 to 2021). Libraries were built with RT-PCR. Sequencing was performed on a NextSeq 550. TCRdb handled the public reads itself, with Q25 trimming in fastp and clone calling in MiXCR, and kept productive beta chains. Rows are combined by CDR3 protein, so each entry shows the most common genes and DNA. For this sample there are about 200,000 distinct CDR3 sequences; roughly 40% appear just once. The top ten hold less than 40% of the sample. Input material: blood, either unsorted or a sorted T cell fraction (not recorded which). These receptors all come from a human donor who was either an allogeneic HSCT recipient or a stem cell or donor lymphocyte infusion donor (not recorded which). It is not recorded whose cells these are; they may come from a transplant donor.

The chain uses TRBV28 and TRBJ1-1; TRBD1 is a possible D gene (5 bases). V was pared by 3 bases and J by 5 bases, with 13 bases between. This CDR3 is built from 14 residues. From germline, CDR1 is MDHEN and CDR2 SYDVKM. CDR3 sequence reads: CASSFTTRETEAFF. The CDR3 nucleotides are TGTGCCAGCAGTTTTACCACCAGGGAGACTGAAGCTTTCTTT.

A few counts support this clonotype. J is TRBJ1-1 and V is TRBV12-3 or TRBV12-4; D perhaps matches TRBD1 (5 bases). Trimming cost V 1 base and J 7 bases, with 13 bases left between them. The CDR3 extends over 14 amino acids. The CDR3, as DNA: TGTGCCAGCAGTTTAGGGAATCCTGGGGGTGAAGCTTTCTTT. Residues: CASSLGNPGGEAFF.

The rearrangement links TRBV6-5 to TRBJ1-2; D not certain. The V gene lost 8 bases and the J gene lost 8 bases, with 12 bases spanning the gap. CDR1 and CDR2 (germline): MNHEY, SVGAGI. The CDR3 extends over 11 amino acids. The chain's CDR3 is CASGWKAGYTF. For the CDR3, the DNA is TGTGCCAGCGGTTGGAAAGCGGGCTACACCTTC.

This chain joins TRBV6-2 or TRBV6-3 and TRBJ2-1; 12 nucleotides match TRBD2. V gave up 5 bases and J gave up 3 bases; unmatched junction bases: 2. In germline, CDR1 is MNHEY, CDR2 SVGEGT. The CDR3 is 15 residues long. The CDR3 reads CASSGLAGNYNEQFF. The CDR3 region has the DNA TGTGCCAGCAGTGGACTAGCGGGAAACTACAATGAGCAGTTCTTC.

This clonotype showed up just a few times. The chain has TRBV28 and TRBJ1-1; the D gene is possibly TRBD1 (5 bases). V lost 6 bases and J 1 base, leaving 15 bases between the germline ends. CDR3 length: 15 amino acids. Germline CDR1 MDHEN, CDR2 SYDVKM. CDR3 sequence reads: CASRSLRDGNTEAFF. CDR3 bases: TGTGCCAGCAGATCTCTCCGGGACGGGAACACTGAAGCTTTCTTT.

This chain connects TRBV3-1 to TRBJ2-1; 10 bases are shared with TRBD1. CDR3 length equals 15 residues. Unmatched junction bases numbered 7, after V lost 4 bases and J lost 7 bases. Germline CDR1 LGHDT, CDR2 YNNKEL (reference sequence). This CDR3 reads CASSLRTGGRNEQFF. DNA for the CDR3: TGTGCCAGCAGCCTCCGGACAGGGGGAAGAAATGAGCAGTTCTTC.

The rearrangement joins TRBV7-9 to TRBJ2-1; 12 nucleotides line up with TRBD2. This CDR3 is 17 amino acids long. CDR1 is SEHNR, CDR2 FQNEAQ, per germline (reference sequence). The V segment lost 5 bases and the J segment 14 bases; nucleotides outside the gene matches: 19. CDR3 in DNA: TGTGCCAGCAGCCAACAGACTAGCGGGGGCAAACTCCCCCTCAAGTTCTTC. This sequence encodes CASSQQTSGGKLPLKFF.

The rearrangement uses TRBV6-6 and TRBJ1-2; D is undetermined. The length of the CDR3 is 11 residues. Germline V lookup: CDR1 MNHNY, CDR2 SVGAGI (reference sequence). The V gene lost 6 bases and the J gene lost 4 bases, with 6 bases spanning the gap. CDR3 in DNA: TGTGCCAGCAGGTCTTCCTATGGCTACACCTTC. Translated, it gives CASRSSYGYTF.

This clonotype turned up a few times. This chain uses TRBV15 with TRBJ1-2, with 9 bases that match TRBD1. V trimming: 5 bases; J trimming: 7 bases; junction bases outside the gene matches: 11. Germline assignment: CDR1 LNHNV and CDR2 YYDKDF (reference sequence). This CDR3 comprises 15 residues. In DNA, the CDR3 is TGTGCCACCAGCGACCGGGACAGGGCATCGGGTGGCTACACCTTC. Protein sequence: CATSDRDRASGGYTF.

This clonotype has only a few counts. This rearrangement joins TRBV5-1 to TRBJ2-7; 9 bases align to TRBD2. The V segment lost 4 bases and the J segment 0 bases; nucleotides outside the gene matches: 5. CDR3 size: 15 residues. Germline V gives CDR1 SGHRS, CDR2 YFSETQ. CDR3 region: CASSIAGAISYEQYF. The CDR3 DNA follows: TGCGCCAGCAGCATAGCGGGAGCGATCTCCTACGAGCAGTACTTC.

The chain recombines TRBV2 with TRBJ2-5; TRBD2 aligns across 8 bases. The V and J ends lost 6 bases and 4 bases, in that order; junction bases with no gene match: 13. This CDR3 contains 16 residues. Germline V gives CDR1 SNHLY, CDR2 FYNNEI. CDR3 DNA: TGTGCCAGCAGAAGGCTAGCGGGCCTACCCCCAGAGACCCAGTACTTC. Its translation is CASRRLAGLPPETQYF. Together with reference TRBV2 and TRBJ2-5, the CDR3 gives the full variable domain: EPEVTQTPSHQVTQMGQEVILRCVPISNHLYFYWYRQILGQKVEFLVSFYNNEISEKSEIFDDQFSVERPDGSNFTLKIRSTKLEDSAMYFCASRRLAGLPPETQYFGPGTRLLVL.

This clonotype has only a few counts. This chain connects TRBV7-9 to TRBJ1-3; D is uncertain. The CDR3 length is 12 residues. Germline-derived CDR1 and CDR2 are SEHNR and FQNEAQ (reference sequence). Trimming shortened V by 8 bases and J by 0 bases, and 5 bases separated the two germline ends. As DNA, the CDR3 is TGTGCCAGCCCCTCCTCTGGAAACACCATATATTTT. The encoded protein is CASPSSGNTIYF.

The chain couples TRBV7-3 to TRBJ2-3; D gene ambiguous. The CDR3 contains 14 residues. Trimming stripped 3 bases from V and 1 base from J, with 8 bases between. Looked up from germline, CDR1 is SGHTA and CDR2 is FQGTGA. The CDR3 DNA is TGTGCCAGCAGCTTCCTTCTACGCACAGATACGCAGTATTTT. This encodes CASSFLLRTDTQYF.

The rearrangement joins TRBV4-3 to TRBJ2-1; TRBD2 matches 7 bases. CDR1 and CDR2 from the germline V gene are LGHNA and YSLEER. V shed 3 bases and J 1 base; nucleotides not matched to a gene: 3. This CDR3 comprises 15 residues. The CDR3 is CASSQGGVSYNEQFF. The CDR3 region has the DNA TGCGCCAGCAGCCAGGGAGGGGTTTCCTACAATGAGCAGTTCTTC.

The chain recombines TRBV7-9 with TRBJ2-4; D is unresolved. The CDR3 is 16 amino acids. V dropped 0 bases and J dropped 0 bases, with 9 bases sitting between them. Germline CDR1 SEHNR, CDR2 FQNEAQ (reference sequence). The CDR3 reads CASSLAANLAKNIQYF. CDR3 coding DNA: TGTGCCAGCAGCTTAGCGGCGAACCTAGCCAAAAACATTCAGTACTTC.

A few counts support this clonotype. The chain joins TRBV11-2 to TRBJ2-1; D is perhaps TRBD1 or TRBD2 (5 bases each). The CDR3 contains 15 residues. V lost 1 base, J lost 3 bases, and 10 bases lay in between. Germline-derived CDR1 and CDR2 are SGHAT and FQNNGV. The CDR3 reads CASSLAGTDYNEQFF. The CDR3 nucleotides read TGTGCCAGCAGCTTAGCCGGGACGGACTACAATGAGCAGTTCTTC.

At least ten counts were recorded for this clonotype. V is TRBV9 and J is TRBJ2-1, with TRBD2 matching over 14 bases. Trimming at V came to 0 bases and at J to 8 bases, leaving 10 bases not matched to a gene. This CDR3 is 18 amino acids long. From germline, CDR1 is SGDLS and CDR2 YYNGEE. The CDR3 sequence is CASSVVSGLAGAGDEQFF. The CDR3 DNA reads TGTGCCAGCAGCGTAGTGTCGGGACTAGCGGGAGCAGGGGATGAGCAGTTCTTC.

This clonotype was seen ten or more times. The DNA for the CDR3 is TGTGCCAGCAGCTTAGATCGGAGGAGTGATGGCTACACCTTC. This translates into CASSLDRRSDGYTF. The V call is TRBV11-2, the J call TRBJ1-2; D is ambiguous. This CDR3 is 14 amino acids long. CDR1 and CDR2 (germline): SGHAT, FQNNGV. The V gene lost 0 bases and the J gene lost 6 bases, with 11 bases spanning the gap.